Detailed here is one TCR beta chain. The specificity of this receptor is unknown. No much larger clonotype is one base removed from it; base qualities were not supplied. Naive CD8 T cell libraries were made from roughly 20,000 to 1,000,000 sorted cells using 10%, 30% or 50% of purified RNA. On a BD FACSAria II, naive CD8 T cells were FACS-sorted as CD8+CD4-CCR7+CD45RA+ and collected into RLT Plus buffer. Detection sensitivity was tested by spiking Jurkat RNA equal to 9 to 10 TCR copies' worth into samples containing 20,000-1,000,000 naive CD8 T cells. Enrichment of CD8 T cells was done with RosetteSep CD8+ T Cell Enrichment Cocktail plus Ficoll-Paque, and ACK red cell lysis came afterward. The data are from a study of molecular identifiers for immune sequencing clone quantification (dated by TCRdb to 2016 to 2019). Study-wide context: For a replicate experiment, RNA from roughly 20,000 or 100,000 naive CD8 T cells was divided into five aliquots, of which four were sequenced. The study was a methods study using CD8 T cells to benchmark molecular-identifier clustering-based TCR repertoire sequencing (MIDCIRS) and TCR RNA copy counting. The study at large found these results: Highly expanded clone sizes could be underestimated because identical TCR molecules may share a barcode. When barcode sub-clustering was omitted, TCR diversity was inflated by chimeric consensus sequences, with chimeras reaching as high as 47%. Spiked-in Jurkat TCR RNA equivalent to a single cell was reported to be detectable even among 850,000 to 1,000,000 naive CD8 T cells. In CMV-specific effector cells, clones with more than 20 RNA copies accounted for over 97% of molecules, whereas in naive cells such clones accounted for under 1%. Spiked-in Jurkat TCR RNA (roughly 10 copies' worth), which is not part of the donor repertoire, was contained in the naive libraries. Modeling estimated about three recovered TCR RNA copies per cell, compared with about ten by digital PCR, which implies approximately 30% capture efficiency.

Spanning cysteine to phenylalanine, the CDR3 consists of 13 amino acids. The sequence is cut down to CDR3 DNA, 39 bases in frame from base 1. CDR1 PRHDT and CDR2 FYEKMQ are derived from the germline V gene (reference sequence). Trimming removed 7 bases from V and 2 bases from J, leaving 9 bases between the germline ends. Libraries were prepared through PCR. Sequencing was performed on an Illumina HiSeq 4000. Bulk TCR libraries were generated as previously described, with the TCR primers listed in Table S5 used. Total RNA was purified with the Qiagen AllPrep DNA/RNA kit. Before analysis, reads from multiple sequencing runs of the same library were pooled. The paper's data handling went like this. Reads were retained only if their TCR constant sequence matched exactly, and those retained reads were trimmed to 150 nt and grouped according to their 12-nt molecular barcodes. Reads in each barcode group were sub-clustered using a 15% Levenshtein threshold, and a quality-weighted consensus sequence was built for each RNA molecule. Non-functional sequences were filtered out, along with any lower-count sequence sitting one edit away from another sequence. Barcode sub-clusters with fewer than 20% of the maximum read count were removed, based on fitting two negative binomial distributions. The public sequencing data were trimmed at Q25 with fastp and processed into clonotypes with MiXCR by TCRdb, which kept only in-frame beta chains. Each entry merges the rows of one CDR3 protein and shows their most common DNA and genes. TCRdb, rather than the study authors, made the V and J calls. For this sample there are about 320,000 distinct CDR3 sequences; over 20% appear just once. Of the sample, over 0.7% is held by the ten largest clones.

This TCR came from a human donor in good health. Some libraries in this study had Jurkat cell RNA spiked in. The chain was built from TRBV13 and TRBJ1-5, with the D gene too uncertain to name. Sequenced: naive CD8+ T cells from blood, with Jurkat cell RNA spiked in. The sample's cell subset or site label is to be understood as: FACS-sorted CD8+CD4-CCR7+CD45RA+ naive T cells. The sequenced DNA is TGTGCCAGCACTGAGGGCCGCAATCAGCCCCAGCATTTT. The resulting protein is CASTEGRNQPQHF.